This T cell receptor beta chain was documented in a study of blood T cell repertoires in COVID-19 (dated by TCRdb to the early 2020s). With respect to the entire study: Samples from collaborators originated in the United States, Italy and Spain and spanned both the acute and convalescent phases of COVID-19. The prospective study material was composed of cDNA or gDNA derived from T cells, B-cell-depleted T cells, or PBMCs. Subjects who had been exposed to COVID-19, were actively infected with it, or had recovered from it provided the deeply sampled blood TCRbeta repertoires that made up the dataset. The repertoires were released in a freely available public database intended as a resource for research on the immune response to SARS-CoV-2. Samples were obtained from the ongoing ImmuneRACE study (first 160 participants) and from 1,000 to 1,500 subjects provided by 6 global collaborators. The sample metadata nearly always contained a de-identified subject ID, COVID-19 status, age in years and sex. HLA class I and class II types, where available, came from metadata supplied by the sample provider rather than from assay-based typing. Overall results and qualifications from the work: The amount of clinical and demographic metadata varied by source and participant and was provided uncurated.

This clone was observed a handful of times. Its antigen remains unidentified. No base quality information exists; no much larger clone differs at one position. Trimmed from V: 4 bases; trimmed from J: 6 bases; junction bases lacking a gene match: 14. Inclusive of the bounding cysteine and phenylalanine, the CDR3 is 17 residues long. The read is trimmed to its CDR3 DNA, 51 bases read in frame from base 1. Sequences LGHNT (CDR1) and FRNRAP (CDR2) are obtained from the germline V gene. TCRbeta CDR3 regions were amplified from genomic DNA by means of the immunoSEQ Assay, a bias-controlled multiplex PCR. Processing in the source paper ran as follows. The number of nucleated cells in each sample was estimated from the amplification of reference gene primers within the assay. To quantify the absolute abundance of each unique TCRbeta CDR3 rearrangement, sequence reads were collapsed and filtered. For each sample, productive Simpson clonality was calculated as the square root of Simpson's diversity index over productive rearrangements. TCRdb limited this immuneACCESS table to in-frame rearrangements with V and J called. A share of clones is missing; checked studies link under half to unresolved V genes, and the rest is unexplained. V, J and clone size are those of that table, while D and trimming were read from the DNA. Across this sample there are 45,000 to 70,000 clones, with about 81% seen only once. The top ten constitute approximately 20% of the sample.

Collaborating institutions collected whole blood in K2EDTA tubes following their own protocols. For TCRbeta analysis, collaborators shipped samples in one of three forms: frozen whole blood, isolated PBMCs, or DNA extracted from either of those sample types. Rearrangement joined TRBV12-5 to TRBJ2-3; TRBD2 matches 9 bases in the middle. Specimen: peripheral blood. This TCR came from a woman aged 55-69 years with acute or convalescent COVID-19. The DNA is as follows: TGTGCTAGTGGTTCCACATGGGGGCTAGCGGGGTCTGATACGCAGTATTTT. This codes for CASGSTWGLAGSDTQYF.